Many counts were recorded for the clone carrying this T cell receptor (beta chain). Its antigen is as yet unknown. The V and J ends lost 6 bases and 1 base respectively, with 15 bases between them. CDR1 and CDR2 (germline): ENHRY, SYGVKD. The CDR3 has 15 residues. This record belongs to a study of human T cells and chemical hapten exposure. Study-wide findings and caveats: Relative to controls, expanded TCRs formed significantly more large CDR3 similarity clusters.

TCRdb re-derived calls from the RACE reads in MiXCR, one entry per CDR3 protein. There are roughly 380,000 distinct CDR3 sequences in the sample; roughly 4.8% occur only once, and under 2.5% lies in the top ten. This sample's time point: patch test 1, 2 weeks after DPC sensitization. The treatment was: therapeutic diphenylcyclopropenone sensitization with weekly scalp DPC. Unseparated into fractions, whole blood served as the source from which total RNA was extracted. The V gene is TRBV10-3, the J gene TRBJ1-1, with a possible D match to TRBD1 (5 bases). The receptor comes from a woman between 50 and 59 years old with alopecia areata. Some clones in this sample may be carry-over from other donors' samples. Material: whole blood, obtained in connection with sensitization to the hapten diphenylcyclopropenone (DPC). The CDR3 sequence: CAIRGLGQRNTEAFF. CDR3 coding DNA: TGTGCCATCAGGGGGCTGGGGCAGAGGAACACTGAAGCTTTCTTT.